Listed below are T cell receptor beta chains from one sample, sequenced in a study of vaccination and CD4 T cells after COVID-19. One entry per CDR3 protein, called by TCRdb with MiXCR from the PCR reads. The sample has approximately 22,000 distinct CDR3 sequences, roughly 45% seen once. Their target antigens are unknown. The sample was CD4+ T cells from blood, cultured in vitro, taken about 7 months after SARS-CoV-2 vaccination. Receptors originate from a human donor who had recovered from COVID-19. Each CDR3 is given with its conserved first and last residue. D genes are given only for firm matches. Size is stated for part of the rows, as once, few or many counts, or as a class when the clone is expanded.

CDR3aa: CASSLGRDGNQPQHF
CDR3nt: TGTGCCAGCAGTCTCGGTAGGGATGGGAATCAGCCCCAGCATTTT
d_gene: -
j_gene: TRBJ1-5
v_gene: TRBV28
abundance: few

CDR3aa: CASSLSASGYEQYF
CDR3nt: TGTGCCAGCAGCTTATCGGCTAGCGGATACGAGCAGTACTTC
d_gene: TRBD2
j_gene: TRBJ2-7
v_gene: TRBV7-2
abundance: few

CDR3aa: CASSTGTGLYNEQFF
CDR3nt: TGTGCCAGCTCGACCGGGACAGGCCTCTACAATGAGCAGTTCTTC
d_gene: TRBD1
j_gene: TRBJ2-1
v_gene: TRBV18
abundance: -

CDR3aa: CASTTSGYNSPLHF
CDR3nt: TGTGCCAGCACCACCTCGGGCTATAATTCACCCCTCCACTTT
d_gene: -
j_gene: TRBJ1-6
v_gene: TRBV10-3
abundance: -

CDR3aa: CSARVIGGGGTEAFF
CDR3nt: TGCAGTGCTAGAGTGATTGGAGGGGGCGGGACTGAAGCTTTCTTT
d_gene: TRBD1
j_gene: TRBJ1-1
v_gene: TRBV20-1
abundance: -

CDR3aa: CSVVIGGTGSGETQYF
CDR3nt: TGCAGCGTTGTAATAGGCGGGACAGGGAGTGGAGAGACCCAGTACTTC
d_gene: TRBD1
j_gene: TRBJ2-5
v_gene: TRBV29-1
abundance: -

CDR3aa: CSVQAGFSGANVLTF
CDR3nt: TGCAGCGTTCAAGCAGGCTTCTCTGGGGCCAACGTCCTGACTTTC
d_gene: -
j_gene: TRBJ2-6
v_gene: TRBV29-1
abundance: -

CDR3aa: CASSLAGQGRYEQYF
CDR3nt: TGTGCCAGCAGCTTGGCGGGACAGGGGAGGTACGAGCAGTACTTC
d_gene: TRBD1
j_gene: TRBJ2-7
v_gene: TRBV7-9
abundance: -

CDR3aa: CSAIGGGIYEQYF
CDR3nt: TGCAGTGCGATCGGCGGGGGAATCTACGAGCAGTACTTC
d_gene: TRBD2
j_gene: TRBJ2-7
v_gene: TRBV20-1
abundance: -

CDR3aa: CATQGDSANSPLHF
CDR3nt: TGTGCCACCCAGGGGGACAGCGCTAATTCACCCCTCCACTTT
d_gene: TRBD1
j_gene: TRBJ1-6
v_gene: TRBV6-1
abundance: -

CDR3aa: CASKAAGVADTQYF
CDR3nt: TGTGCCAGCAAGGCGGCGGGAGTAGCAGATACGCAGTATTTT
d_gene: TRBD2
j_gene: TRBJ2-3
v_gene: TRBV7-3
abundance: once

CDR3aa: CASSASGTYEQYF
CDR3nt: TGTGCCAGCAGTGCCAGCGGTACCTACGAGCAGTACTTC
d_gene: -
j_gene: TRBJ2-7
v_gene: TRBV6-1
abundance: -

CDR3aa: CASSRLGQLEETQYF
CDR3nt: TGTGCCAGCAGTCGACTCGGACAGTTAGAAGAGACCCAGTACTTC
d_gene: -
j_gene: TRBJ2-5
v_gene: TRBV27
abundance: -

CDR3aa: CSARGAGELPYEQYF
CDR3nt: TGCAGTGCTAGGGGAGCGGGAGAGCTTCCCTACGAGCAGTACTTC
d_gene: TRBD2
j_gene: TRBJ2-7
v_gene: TRBV20-1
abundance: few

CDR3aa: CASSLSANTEAFF
CDR3nt: TGTGCCAGCAGTTTATCGGCGAACACTGAAGCTTTCTTT
d_gene: -
j_gene: TRBJ1-1
v_gene: TRBV28
abundance: -

CDR3aa: CASSQQETQYF
CDR3nt: TGCGCCAGCAGCCAACAAGAGACCCAGTACTTC
d_gene: -
j_gene: TRBJ2-5
v_gene: TRBV5-1
abundance: -

CDR3aa: CASRTGGTSTDTQYF
CDR3nt: TGTGCCAGTAGAACCGGAGGAACTAGCACAGATACGCAGTATTTT
d_gene: -
j_gene: TRBJ2-3
v_gene: TRBV19
abundance: -

CDR3aa: CASKSRAGRMRETQYF
CDR3nt: TGTGCCAGCAAATCCCGGGCGGGGCGCATGAGGGAGACCCAGTACTTC
d_gene: -
j_gene: TRBJ2-5
v_gene: TRBV28
abundance: -

CDR3aa: CSARVSGLAEETQYF
CDR3nt: TGCAGTGCTAGAGTTAGTGGGCTAGCGGAAGAGACCCAGTACTTC
d_gene: TRBD2
j_gene: TRBJ2-5
v_gene: TRBV20-1
abundance: few

CDR3aa: CASSYSGTGSYEQYF
CDR3nt: TGTGCCAGTAGCTACTCCGGGACAGGGTCCTACGAGCAGTACTTC
d_gene: TRBD1
j_gene: TRBJ2-7
v_gene: TRBV19
abundance: -

CDR3aa: CASSPGRHEQYF
CDR3nt: TGTGCCAGCTCACCGGGGCGGCACGAGCAGTACTTC
d_gene: -
j_gene: TRBJ2-7
v_gene: TRBV18
abundance: -

CDR3aa: CSAERSTDTQYF
CDR3nt: TGCAGTGCCGAGCGGAGCACAGATACGCAGTATTTT
d_gene: -
j_gene: TRBJ2-3
v_gene: TRBV20-1
abundance: few

CDR3aa: CATSDGDVYGYTF
CDR3nt: TGTGCCACCAGTGATGGGGACGTCTATGGCTACACCTTC
d_gene: -
j_gene: TRBJ1-2
v_gene: TRBV24-1
abundance: -

CDR3aa: CSARGVAGELRETQYF
CDR3nt: TGCAGTGCTAGAGGGGTAGCGGGGGAGCTTAGGGAGACCCAGTACTTC
d_gene: TRBD2
j_gene: TRBJ2-5
v_gene: TRBV20-1
abundance: -

CDR3aa: CSARDPGVGGRELFF
CDR3nt: TGCAGTGCTAGAGATCCCGGGGTAGGAGGCCGGGAGCTGTTTTTT
d_gene: -
j_gene: TRBJ2-2
v_gene: TRBV20-1
abundance: -

CDR3aa: CATSDSGTSGSQAQYF
CDR3nt: TGTGCCACCAGTGATTCCGGGACTAGCGGGTCCCAAGCCCAGTACTTC
d_gene: TRBD2
j_gene: TRBJ2-5
v_gene: TRBV24-1
abundance: -

CDR3aa: CSVPLSGEYTQYF
CDR3nt: TGCAGTGTACCCCTCAGCGGAGAATATACGCAGTATTTT
d_gene: -
j_gene: TRBJ2-3
v_gene: TRBV20-1
abundance: -

CDR3aa: CASSQGTLVNTEAFF
CDR3nt: TGTGCCAGCAGCCAAGGGACATTGGTGAACACTGAAGCTTTCTTT
d_gene: -
j_gene: TRBJ1-1
v_gene: TRBV4-2
abundance: -

CDR3aa: CASSLALSNEQFF
CDR3nt: TGTGCCAGCAGCTTAGCCTTATCAAATGAGCAGTTCTTC
d_gene: -
j_gene: TRBJ2-1
v_gene: TRBV7-9
abundance: -

CDR3aa: CASSADRQYNQPQHF
CDR3nt: TGTGCCAGTAGTGCGGACAGGCAGTACAATCAGCCCCAGCATTTT
d_gene: TRBD1
j_gene: TRBJ1-5
v_gene: TRBV19
abundance: -

CDR3aa: CSARDGGGGGEQYF
CDR3nt: TGCAGTGCTAGAGATGGTGGAGGCGGGGGCGAGCAGTACTTC
d_gene: TRBD2
j_gene: TRBJ2-7
v_gene: TRBV20-1
abundance: few

CDR3aa: CASSEQQGGTDTQYF
CDR3nt: TGTGCCAGCAGTGAACAACAGGGTGGCACAGATACGCAGTATTTT
d_gene: -
j_gene: TRBJ2-3
v_gene: TRBV28
abundance: -

CDR3aa: CASSLETFQPQHF
CDR3nt: TGTGCCAGCAGCTTAGAGACATTTCAGCCCCAGCATTTT
d_gene: -
j_gene: TRBJ1-5
v_gene: TRBV7-2
abundance: -

CDR3aa: CASSLLSGRPPYEQYF
CDR3nt: TGTGCCAGCAGCCTACTAAGCGGGAGACCTCCCTACGAGCAGTACTTC
d_gene: TRBD2
j_gene: TRBJ2-7
v_gene: TRBV7-2
abundance: few

CDR3aa: CSAETATQETQYF
CDR3nt: TGCAGTGCTGAAACAGCTACTCAAGAGACCCAGTACTTC
d_gene: -
j_gene: TRBJ2-5
v_gene: TRBV20-1
abundance: few

CDR3aa: CSARDLSGSRSEQYF
CDR3nt: TGCAGTGCTAGAGATCTTAGCGGGAGTCGTAGCGAGCAGTACTTC
d_gene: TRBD2
j_gene: TRBJ2-7
v_gene: TRBV20-1
abundance: -

CDR3aa: CASSLAPPGLSNQPQHF
CDR3nt: TGTGCCAGCAGCCTCGCCCCACCCGGTTTAAGCAATCAGCCCCAGCATTTT
d_gene: -
j_gene: TRBJ1-5
v_gene: TRBV7-2
abundance: -

CDR3aa: CASSSWTGPYEQYF
CDR3nt: TGTGCCAGTAGTTCCTGGACAGGGCCCTACGAGCAGTACTTC
d_gene: TRBD1
j_gene: TRBJ2-7
v_gene: TRBV19
abundance: few

CDR3aa: CSAPGLANTDTQYF
CDR3nt: TGCAGTGCCCCGGGACTAGCTAACACAGATACGCAGTATTTT
d_gene: TRBD2
j_gene: TRBJ2-3
v_gene: TRBV20-1
abundance: -

CDR3aa: CATSRDLGEGYGYTF
CDR3nt: TGTGCCACCAGCAGAGATTTGGGTGAGGGCTATGGCTACACCTTC
d_gene: -
j_gene: TRBJ1-2
v_gene: TRBV15
abundance: few

CDR3aa: CASSQVDGSTRETQYF
CDR3nt: TGTGCCAGCAGCCAAGTCGACGGGAGTACTAGGGAGACCCAGTACTTC
d_gene: -
j_gene: TRBJ2-5
v_gene: TRBV4-2
abundance: -

CDR3aa: CASSRTGGLSPLHF
CDR3nt: TGTGCCAGCAGTCGGACAGGGGGCTTATCACCCCTCCACTTT
d_gene: TRBD1
j_gene: TRBJ1-6
v_gene: TRBV28
abundance: -

CDR3aa: CASTSGGFGETQYF
CDR3nt: TGCGCCAGCACTAGCGGGGGGTTCGGGGAGACCCAGTACTTC
d_gene: TRBD2
j_gene: TRBJ2-5
v_gene: TRBV5-1
abundance: -

CDR3aa: CAIKYSEVYNEQFF
CDR3nt: TGTGCCATCAAGTATTCTGAGGTTTACAATGAGCAGTTCTTC
d_gene: -
j_gene: TRBJ2-1
v_gene: TRBV10-3
abundance: -

CDR3aa: CASSLWASGNNNEQFF
CDR3nt: TGTGCCAGCAGTTTATGGGCTAGCGGGAACAACAATGAGCAGTTCTTC
d_gene: TRBD2
j_gene: TRBJ2-1
v_gene: TRBV28
abundance: once

CDR3aa: CASSYFGQGADEQYF
CDR3nt: TGTGCCAGCAGCTACTTCGGACAGGGGGCTGACGAGCAGTACTTC
d_gene: TRBD1
j_gene: TRBJ2-7
v_gene: TRBV11-2
abundance: -

CDR3aa: CASSQVDDTQYF
CDR3nt: TGTGCCAGCAGCCAAGTCGACGACACGCAGTATTTT
d_gene: -
j_gene: TRBJ2-3
v_gene: TRBV6-1
abundance: -

CDR3aa: CASTETDSFADNSPLHF
CDR3nt: TGTGCCAGCACCGAAACGGACAGCTTCGCCGATAATTCACCCCTCCACTTT
d_gene: -
j_gene: TRBJ1-6
v_gene: TRBV28
abundance: -

CDR3aa: CSAGGTLYNEQFF
CDR3nt: TGCAGTGCCGGCGGGACTCTCTACAATGAGCAGTTCTTC
d_gene: -
j_gene: TRBJ2-1
v_gene: TRBV20-1
abundance: -

CDR3aa: CSAKTSGNTDTQYF
CDR3nt: TGCAGTGCTAAGACTAGCGGAAACACAGATACGCAGTATTTT
d_gene: TRBD2
j_gene: TRBJ2-3
v_gene: TRBV20-1
abundance: -

CDR3aa: CASSFFRQNYGYTF
CDR3nt: TGTGCCAGCAGCTTCTTTAGGCAGAACTATGGCTACACCTTC
d_gene: -
j_gene: TRBJ1-2
v_gene: TRBV7-2
abundance: few